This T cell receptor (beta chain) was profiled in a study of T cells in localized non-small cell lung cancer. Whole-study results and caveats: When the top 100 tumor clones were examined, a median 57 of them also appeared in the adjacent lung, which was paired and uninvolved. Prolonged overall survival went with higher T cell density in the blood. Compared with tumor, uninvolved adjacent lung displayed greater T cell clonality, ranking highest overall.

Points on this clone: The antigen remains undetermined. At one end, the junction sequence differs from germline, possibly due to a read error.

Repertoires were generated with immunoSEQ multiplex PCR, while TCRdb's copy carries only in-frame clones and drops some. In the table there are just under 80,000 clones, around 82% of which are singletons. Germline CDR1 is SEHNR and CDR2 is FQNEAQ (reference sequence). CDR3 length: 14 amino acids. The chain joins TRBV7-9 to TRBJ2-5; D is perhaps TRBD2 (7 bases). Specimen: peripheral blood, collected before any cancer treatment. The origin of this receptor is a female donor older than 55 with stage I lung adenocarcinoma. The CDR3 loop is CASSLGGVQETQYF. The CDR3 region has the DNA TGTGCCAGCAGTTTAGGGGGGGTCCAAGAGACCCAGTACTTC.